This TCR beta chain derives from a study of CD8+CD57+ T cells in acquired aplastic anemia. About the research overall: CD4+ and CD8+ cells, once sorted, gave DNA averaging about 3 ug.

Patients sequenced had flow cytometry evidence of CD8+CD57+ cell expansion. Every patient was diagnosed with severe acquired aplastic anemia. None of the patients had been given any therapy when their blood was sampled. This clonotype was seen a handful of times. A read error may account for a junction end that differs from germline. Genomic DNA, serving as template, underwent TCR beta VDJ and CDR3 profiling. TCRdb re-called the reads through MiXCR, storing one row per CDR3 protein. The data show 80,000 to 100,000 distinct CDR3 sequences, with around 62% seen just once and 50% to 70% held by the top ten. This receptor was identified in a human donor with aplastic anemia. The specimen sequenced was sorted CD4+, CD8+, or CD8+CD57+ T cells (not recorded which) from PBMCs.

CDR3 protein: CASGDTETDTQYF. The DNA for the CDR3 is TGTGCCAGCGGTGACACCGAGACAGATACGCAGTATTTT. V gene TRBV6-4 combines with J gene TRBJ2-3, with D hard to call. The CDR3 totals 13 residues. The germline gives CDR1 MRHNA, CDR2 SNTAGT.